This is a list of T cell receptor beta chains from one sample in a study of control samples from healthy donors and cancer patients. The data were produced by immunoSEQ multiplex PCR, yet TCRdb's version contains in-frame clones alone and is incomplete. This table has about 270,000 clones, approximately 80% appearing once. Sequencing was done on a sample of PBMCs. The receptors here all came from a woman aged 55-69 years with lung cancer. CDR3s include the opening cysteine and the closing phenylalanine or tryptophan. D genes are given only for firm matches. Only some rows state a clone size, as once, few, many or a class for expanded clones.

j_gene | abundance | v_gene | d_gene | CDR3aa | CDR3nt
TRBJ1-6 | few | TRBV6-5 | . | CASSSHSSYNSPLHF | TGTGCCAGCAGCTCACATAGCTCCTATAATTCACCCCTCCACTTT
TRBJ2-7 | . | TRBV7-9 | . | CASSQGIEEQYF | TGTGCCAGCAGCCAGGGGATCGAAGAGCAGTACTTC
TRBJ1-4 | many | TRBV3-1/TRBV3-2 | . | CASSSGASEKLFF | TGTGCCAGCAGTTCGGGGGCAAGTGAAAAACTGTTTTTT
TRBJ1-3 | . | TRBV5-1 | TRBD1 | CASSSGQGEHTIYF | TGCGCCAGCAGCTCAGGACAGGGTGAACACACCATATATTTT
TRBJ1-4 | . | TRBV5-1 | . | CASSLGPGLGEKLFF | TGCGCCAGCAGCTTGGGGCCCGGGTTGGGTGAAAAACTGTTTTTT
TRBJ1-2 | . | TRBV6-2/TRBV6-3 | . | CASSYQPSYGYTF | TGTGCCAGCAGTTACCAGCCTTCTTATGGCTACACCTTC
TRBJ1-2 | . | TRBV3-1/TRBV3-2 | . | CASSQEGRPYGYTF | TGTGCCAGCAGCCAAGAAGGGCGCCCCTATGGCTACACCTTC
TRBJ2-5 | . | TRBV7-2 | . | CASSSGREKTQYF | TGTGCCAGCAGCTCGGGCAGGGAAAAGACCCAGTACTTC
TRBJ2-1 | few | TRBV5-1 | . | CASSPDSMPYNEQFF | TGCGCCAGCAGCCCTGACTCAATGCCTTACAATGAGCAGTTCTTC
TRBJ2-1 | . | TRBV14 | TRBD2 | CASSPGLAGVGEQFF | TGTGCCAGCAGCCCGGGACTAGCGGGAGTGGGGGAGCAGTTCTTC
TRBJ2-2 | . | TRBV6-5 | TRBD1 | CASSPGGQGPGELFF | TGTGCCAGCAGCCCAGGCGGACAGGGCCCCGGGGAGCTGTTTTTT
TRBJ2-5 | . | TRBV11-3 | TRBD1 | CASSQAGQGGTQYF | TGTGCCAGCAGCCAAGCCGGACAGGGGGGGACCCAGTACTTC
TRBJ2-3 | . | TRBV6-1 | . | CASSERGFGWDTQYF | TGTGCCAGCAGTGAGAGAGGGTTTGGGTGGGATACGCAGTATTTT
TRBJ1-3 | few | TRBV7-9 | . | CASSFGGGGRNTIYF | TGTGCCAGCAGCTTCGGTGGCGGAGGGAGAAACACCATATATTTT
TRBJ2-1 | . | TRBV4-1 | . | CASSHRGRETYNEQFF | TGCGCCAGCAGCCACCGGGGGCGGGAGACCTACAATGAGCAGTTCTTC
TRBJ2-2 | . | TRBV7-9 | . | CASSPKGSYTGELFF | TGTGCCAGCAGCCCTAAGGGGAGTTACACCGGGGAGCTGTTTTTT
TRBJ2-7 | . | TRBV2 | . | CASSDNYEQYF | TGTGCCAGCAGTGACAACTACGAGCAGTACTTC
TRBJ1-1 | . | TRBV7-3 | . | CASSLGRGNTEAFF | TGTGCCAGCAGCTTAGGTAGGGGGAACACTGAAGCTTTCTTT
TRBJ2-7 | . | TRBV7-8 | . | CASSLLTEQYF | TGTGCCAGCAGCTTACTCACAGAGCAGTACTTC
TRBJ1-1 | . | TRBV6-5 | TRBD1 | CASSRLQGSTEAFF | TGTGCCAGCAGTCGCCTACAGGGGTCTACTGAAGCTTTCTTT
TRBJ1-1 | . | TRBV2 | . | CASGNSGMAGEAFF | TGTGCCAGTGGTAACTCAGGAATGGCGGGTGAAGCTTTCTTT
TRBJ1-2 | once | TRBV15 | . | CATSRDYYGYTF | TGTGCCACCAGCAGAGATTACTATGGCTACACCTTC
TRBJ1-1 | . | TRBV6-6 | . | CASSYVNTEAFF | TGTGCCAGCAGTTACGTAAACACTGAAGCTTTCTTT
TRBJ2-7 | . | TRBV5-1 | TRBD1 | CASRVGPLGGTDEQYF | TGCGCCAGCAGAGTAGGTCCCCTAGGGGGCACAGACGAGCAGTACTTC
TRBJ2-5 | . | TRBV7-5 | . | CARSLGGGETQYF | TGTGCCAGAAGCTTAGGGGGTGGAGAGACCCAGTACTTC
TRBJ1-2 | few | TRBV19 | . | CASSNRLGNYGYTF | TGTGCCAGTAGTAACCGCCTCGGGAACTATGGCTACACCTTC
TRBJ1-5 | . | TRBV19 | . | CASSIGREGTVPPYNQPQHF | TGTGCCAGTAGTATAGGTCGTGAGGGGACCGTACCGCCATACAATCAGCCCCAGCATTTT
TRBJ1-2 | . | TRBV29-1 | TRBD1 | CSVEDSRGHGYTF | TGCAGCGTTGAAGATTCCAGGGGGCATGGCTACACCTTC
TRBJ1-4 | . | TRBV5-6 | . | CASSFDRLKGEKLFF | TGTGCCAGCAGCTTTGATCGGTTAAAGGGGGAAAAACTGTTTTTT
TRBJ2-1 | once | TRBV3-1/TRBV3-2 | . | CASSQVYGKGPYNEQFF | TGTGCCAGCAGCCAAGTTTACGGGAAAGGACCCTACAATGAGCAGTTCTTC
TRBJ2-5 | . | TRBV4-1 | . | CASSHTQGGETQYF | TGCGCCAGCAGCCATACCCAGGGTGGGGAGACCCAGTACTTC
TRBJ2-5 | once | TRBV6-5 | TRBD1 | CASRLRGRETQYF | TGTGCCAGCAGGCTCAGGGGGCGAGAGACCCAGTACTTC